Following are 8 T cell receptor beta chains from one sample sequenced in a study of technical replicates of blood from a few donors. Profiling relied on immunoSEQ multiplex PCR, and the TCRdb table lists in-frame clones only, not all of them. Here the sample spans 65,000 to 85,000 clones, about 96% being singletons. Sequenced sample: T cells isolated from PBMCs. The receptors come from a human donor in good health.

This rearrangement joins TRBV9 to TRBJ2-3; D might be TRBD1 (6 bases). The germline V and J ends were trimmed by 4 bases and 0 bases, with 12 bases remaining between them. This CDR3 has 15 residues. Germline lookup yields CDR1 SGDLS and CDR2 YYNGEE. In DNA, the CDR3 is TGTGCCAGCAGCCCCAGGGGTCCTAGCACAGATACGCAGTATTTT. Amino acid sequence: CASSPRGPSTDTQYF.

This chain links TRBV5-6 with TRBJ1-1; 9 nucleotides line up with TRBD1. The CDR3 has 14 amino acids. V was clipped by 5 bases and J by 8 bases; unmatched bases: 10. CDR1 and CDR2 from the germline V gene are SGHDT and YYEEEE. CDR3 in amino acids: CASRSTSGTGEAFF. CDR3 sequence (DNA): TGTGCCAGCAGATCTACCTCCGGGACAGGGGAAGCTTTCTTT.

The V call is TRBV7-9, the J call TRBJ2-3, with 8 positions matching TRBD2. This CDR3 region has 15 residues. J lost 6 bases, V lost 2 bases, and 7 bases had no gene match. Germline CDR1 reads SEHNR; CDR2 reads FQNEAQ (reference sequence). The CDR3 spells CASSLNGGESDTQYF. CDR3 nucleotides: TGTGCCAGCAGCTTAAACGGGGGGGAATCCGATACGCAGTATTTT. Full variable domain (outside the CDR3, taken from reference TRBV7-9 and TRBJ2-3): DTGVSQNPRHKITKRGQNVTFRCDPISEHNRLYWYRQTLGQGPEFLTYFQNEAQLEKSRLLSDRFSAERPKGSFSTLEIQRTEQGDSAMYLCASSLNGGESDTQYFGPGTRLTVL.

This rearrangement joins TRBV6-1 to TRBJ1-1; 9 positions agree with TRBD1. The junction had 5 bases not matched to a gene; V was cut back by 6 bases and J by 3 bases. In germline, CDR1 is MNHNS, CDR2 SASEGT. The CDR3 totals 14 residues. CDR3 region: CASSTDRGDTEAFF. The CDR3 region has the DNA TGTGCCAGCAGCACGGACAGGGGAGACACTGAAGCTTTCTTT.

This sequence joins TRBV5-1 and TRBJ2-7; a weak D match, TRBD1 (6 bases). V shed 4 bases and J shed 2 bases, with 13 bases lying between them. Looked up from germline, CDR1 is SGHRS and CDR2 is YFSETQ. This CDR3 region has 14 residues. CDR3: CASSTGYLTYEQYF. The CDR3 nucleotides read TGCGCCAGCAGCACAGGGTACCTTACCTACGAGCAGTACTTC.

This clone was found once. The chain is built from TRBV6-5 and TRBJ2-5; a possible D gene is TRBD2 (5 bases). Trimming shortened V by 4 bases and J by 2 bases, and 8 bases separated the two germline ends. This CDR3 region has 13 residues. CDR1 and CDR2 from the germline V gene are MNHEY and SVGAGI. The CDR3 region has the DNA TGTGCCAGCAGTTTAAGGAGGCAAGAGACCCAGTACTTC. As protein: CASSLRRQETQYF.

This sequence joins TRBV19 and TRBJ1-1; D remains unclear. CDR1 and CDR2 (germline): LNHDA, SQIVND (reference sequence). The CDR3 totals 14 residues. Deletions cut 2 bases from V and 5 bases from J, with 12 bases between. The CDR3 DNA follows: TGTGCCAGTAGTATACGCGGGGTGGAAACTGAAGCTTTCTTT. Translated: CASSIRGVETEAFF.

The chain combines TRBV29-1 with TRBJ2-3; D may be TRBD2 (6 bases). V dropped 2 bases and J dropped 0 bases, with 21 bases sitting between them. This CDR3 is 18 amino acids long. The V gene's germline CDR1 is SQVTM and CDR2 ANQGSEA. In DNA, the CDR3 is TGCAGCGTTGAAATAGGTGGGAGGACCACTACTAGCACAGATACGCAGTATTTT. Amino acid sequence: CSVEIGGRTTTSTDTQYF.